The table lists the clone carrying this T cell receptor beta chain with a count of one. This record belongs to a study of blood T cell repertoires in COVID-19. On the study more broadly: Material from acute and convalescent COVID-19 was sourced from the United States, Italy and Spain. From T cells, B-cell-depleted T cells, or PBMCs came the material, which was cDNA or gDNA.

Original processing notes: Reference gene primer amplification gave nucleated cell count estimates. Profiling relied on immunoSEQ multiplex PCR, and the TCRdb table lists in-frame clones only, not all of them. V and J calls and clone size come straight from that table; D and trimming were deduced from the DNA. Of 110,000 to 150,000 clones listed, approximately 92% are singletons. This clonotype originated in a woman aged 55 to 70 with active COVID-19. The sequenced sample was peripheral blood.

DNA of the CDR3: TGCAGCGTTGAAGATAAATTGAACACTGAAGCTTTCTTT. Its translation is CSVEDKLNTEAFF. The chain links TRBV29-1 to TRBJ1-1; no reliable D call. Trimming took 0 bases from V and 0 from J, leaving 5 bases between them. This CDR3 has 13 residues. Germline lookup yields CDR1 SQVTM and CDR2 ANQGSEA.